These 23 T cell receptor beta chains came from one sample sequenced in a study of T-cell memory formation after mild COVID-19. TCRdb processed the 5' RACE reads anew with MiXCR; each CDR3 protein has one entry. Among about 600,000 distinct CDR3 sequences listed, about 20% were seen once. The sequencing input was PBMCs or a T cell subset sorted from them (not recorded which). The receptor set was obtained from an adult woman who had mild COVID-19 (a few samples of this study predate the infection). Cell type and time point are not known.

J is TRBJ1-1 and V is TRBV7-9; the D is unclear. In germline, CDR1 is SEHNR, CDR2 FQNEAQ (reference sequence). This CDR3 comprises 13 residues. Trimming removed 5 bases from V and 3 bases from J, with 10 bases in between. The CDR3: CASSQDQDTEAFF. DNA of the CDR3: TGTGCCAGCAGCCAGGATCAGGACACTGAAGCTTTCTTT.

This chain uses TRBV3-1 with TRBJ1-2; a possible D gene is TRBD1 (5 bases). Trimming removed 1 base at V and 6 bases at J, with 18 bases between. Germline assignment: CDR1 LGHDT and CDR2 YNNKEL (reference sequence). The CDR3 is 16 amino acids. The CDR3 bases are TGTGCCAGCAGCCAAGGCCATCTCGGGGGAGAGGATGGCTACACCTTC. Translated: CASSQGHLGGEDGYTF.

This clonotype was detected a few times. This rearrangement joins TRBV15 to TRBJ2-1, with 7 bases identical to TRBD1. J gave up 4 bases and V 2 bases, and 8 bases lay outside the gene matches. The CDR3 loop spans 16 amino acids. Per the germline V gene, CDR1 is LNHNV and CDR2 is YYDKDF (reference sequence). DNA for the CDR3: TGTGCCACCAGCAGACAAGACAGGGACCTTTACAATGAGCAGTTCTTC. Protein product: CATSRQDRDLYNEQFF.

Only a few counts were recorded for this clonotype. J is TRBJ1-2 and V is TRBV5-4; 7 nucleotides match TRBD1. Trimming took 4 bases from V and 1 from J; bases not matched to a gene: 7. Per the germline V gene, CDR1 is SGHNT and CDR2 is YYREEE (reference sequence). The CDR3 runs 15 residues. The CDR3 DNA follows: TGTGCCAGCAGCCCAGAGACAGGGTTTAACTATGGCTACACCTTC. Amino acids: CASSPETGFNYGYTF.

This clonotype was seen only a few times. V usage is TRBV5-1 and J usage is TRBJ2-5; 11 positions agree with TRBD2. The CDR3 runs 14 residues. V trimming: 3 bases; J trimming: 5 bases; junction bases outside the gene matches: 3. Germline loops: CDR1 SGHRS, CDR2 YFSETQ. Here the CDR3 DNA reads TGCGCCAGCAGCTCGGGACTAGCGGCCGAGACCCAGTACTTC. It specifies CASSSGLAAETQYF. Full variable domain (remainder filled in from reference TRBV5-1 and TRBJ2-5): KAGVTQTPRYLIKTRGQQVTLSCSPISGHRSVSWYQQTPGQGLQFLFEYFSETQRNKGNFPGRFSGRQFSNSRSEMNVSTLELGDSALYLCASSSGLAAETQYFGPGTRLLVL.

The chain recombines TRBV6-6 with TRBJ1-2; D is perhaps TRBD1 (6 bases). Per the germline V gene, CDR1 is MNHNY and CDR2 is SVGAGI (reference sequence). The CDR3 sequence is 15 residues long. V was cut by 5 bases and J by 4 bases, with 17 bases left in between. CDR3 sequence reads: CASSEPGGVGYGYTF. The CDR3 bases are TGTGCCAGCAGTGAACCGGGGGGCGTCGGCTATGGCTACACCTTC.

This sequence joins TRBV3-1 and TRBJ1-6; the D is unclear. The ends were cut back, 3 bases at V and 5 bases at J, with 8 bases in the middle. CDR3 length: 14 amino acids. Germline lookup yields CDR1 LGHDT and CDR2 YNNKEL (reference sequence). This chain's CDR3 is CASSQGYDNSPLHF. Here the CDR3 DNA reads TGTGCCAGCAGCCAGGGGTACGATAATTCACCCCTCCACTTT.

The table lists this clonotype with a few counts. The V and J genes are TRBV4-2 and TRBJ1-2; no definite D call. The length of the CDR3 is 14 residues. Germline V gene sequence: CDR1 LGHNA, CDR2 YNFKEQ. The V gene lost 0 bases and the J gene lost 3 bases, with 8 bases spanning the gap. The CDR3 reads CASSQDGGDYGYTF. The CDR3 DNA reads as TGTGCCAGCAGCCAAGATGGTGGAGACTATGGCTACACCTTC.

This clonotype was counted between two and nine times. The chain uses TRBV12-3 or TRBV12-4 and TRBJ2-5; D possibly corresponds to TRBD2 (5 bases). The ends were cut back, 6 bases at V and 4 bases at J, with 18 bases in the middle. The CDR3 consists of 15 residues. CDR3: CASRQPRGVRETQYF. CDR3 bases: TGTGCCAGCAGACAACCCCGGGGTGTCAGAGAGACCCAGTACTTC.

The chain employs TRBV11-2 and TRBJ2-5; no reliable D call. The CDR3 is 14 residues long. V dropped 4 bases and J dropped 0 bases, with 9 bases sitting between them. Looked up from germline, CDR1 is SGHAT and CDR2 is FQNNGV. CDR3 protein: CASSSSRNQETQYF. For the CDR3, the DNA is TGTGCCAGCAGCTCCTCGAGGAACCAAGAGACCCAGTACTTC.

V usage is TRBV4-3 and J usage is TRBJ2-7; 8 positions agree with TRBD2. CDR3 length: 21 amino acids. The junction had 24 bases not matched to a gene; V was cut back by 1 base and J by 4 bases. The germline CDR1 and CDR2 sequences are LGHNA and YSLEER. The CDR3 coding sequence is TGCGCCAGCAGCCAAGTGGACTCACAGTGGGGGTGGAGCGGGAGCTTTTACGAGCAGTACTTC. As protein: CASSQVDSQWGWSGSFYEQYF.

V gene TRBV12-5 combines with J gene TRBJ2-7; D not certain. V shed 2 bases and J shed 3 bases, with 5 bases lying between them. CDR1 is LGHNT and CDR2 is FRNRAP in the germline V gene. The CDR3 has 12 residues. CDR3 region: CASGLKVYEQYF. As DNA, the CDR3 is TGTGCTAGTGGTTTGAAGGTCTACGAGCAGTACTTC.

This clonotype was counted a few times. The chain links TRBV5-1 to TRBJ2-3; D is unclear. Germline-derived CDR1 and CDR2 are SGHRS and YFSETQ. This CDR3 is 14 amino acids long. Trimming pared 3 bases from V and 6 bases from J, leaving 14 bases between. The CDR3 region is CASSSLDPADTQYF. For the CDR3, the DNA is TGCGCCAGCAGCTCCCTGGACCCGGCGGATACGCAGTATTTT.

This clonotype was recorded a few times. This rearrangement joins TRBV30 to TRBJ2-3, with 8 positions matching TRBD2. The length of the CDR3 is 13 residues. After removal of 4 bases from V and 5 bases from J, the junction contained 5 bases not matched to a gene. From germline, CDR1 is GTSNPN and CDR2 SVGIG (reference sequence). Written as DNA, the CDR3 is TGTGCCTGGACCCAGCGGGAGCGAGATACGCAGTATTTT. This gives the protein CAWTQRERDTQYF.

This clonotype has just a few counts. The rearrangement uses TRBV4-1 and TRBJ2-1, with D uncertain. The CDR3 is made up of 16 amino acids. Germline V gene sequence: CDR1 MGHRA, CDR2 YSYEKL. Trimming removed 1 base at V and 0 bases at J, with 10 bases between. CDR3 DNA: TGCGCCAGCAGCCAAGGGCTCCTAAGCTCCTACAATGAGCAGTTCTTC. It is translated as CASSQGLLSSYNEQFF.

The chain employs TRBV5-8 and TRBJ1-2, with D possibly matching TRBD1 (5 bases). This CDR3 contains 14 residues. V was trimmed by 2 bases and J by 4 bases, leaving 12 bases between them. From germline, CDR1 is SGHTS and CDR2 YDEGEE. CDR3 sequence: CASSLTGYAYGYTF. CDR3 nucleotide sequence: TGTGCCAGCAGCTTAACAGGCTATGCCTATGGCTACACCTTC.

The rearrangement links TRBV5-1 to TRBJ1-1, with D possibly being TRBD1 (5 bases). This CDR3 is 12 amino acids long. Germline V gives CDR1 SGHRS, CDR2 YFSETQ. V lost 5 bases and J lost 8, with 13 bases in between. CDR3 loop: CASRQSGLEAFF. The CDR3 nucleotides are TGCGCCAGCAGGCAATCAGGGTTAGAAGCTTTCTTT.

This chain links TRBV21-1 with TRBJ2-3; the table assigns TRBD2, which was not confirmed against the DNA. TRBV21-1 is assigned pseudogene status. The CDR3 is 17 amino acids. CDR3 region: CASSNGLAGALTDTQYF. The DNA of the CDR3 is TGTGCCAGCAGCAACGGGCTAGCGGGGGCCCTCACAGATACGCAGTATTTT.

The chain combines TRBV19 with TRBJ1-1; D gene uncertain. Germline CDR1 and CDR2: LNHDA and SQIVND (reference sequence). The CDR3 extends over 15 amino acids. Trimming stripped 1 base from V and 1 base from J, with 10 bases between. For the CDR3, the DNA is TGTGCCAGTAGTATAGGGGTTCCCCAGAACACTGAAGCTTTCTTT. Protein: CASSIGVPQNTEAFF.

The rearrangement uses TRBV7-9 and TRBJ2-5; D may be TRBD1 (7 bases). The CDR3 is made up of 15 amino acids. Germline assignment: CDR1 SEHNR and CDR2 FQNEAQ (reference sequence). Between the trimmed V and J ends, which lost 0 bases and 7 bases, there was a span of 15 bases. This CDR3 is CASSLATGEGATQYF. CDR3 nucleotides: TGTGCCAGCAGCTTAGCTACGGGAGAGGGGGCGACCCAGTACTTC.

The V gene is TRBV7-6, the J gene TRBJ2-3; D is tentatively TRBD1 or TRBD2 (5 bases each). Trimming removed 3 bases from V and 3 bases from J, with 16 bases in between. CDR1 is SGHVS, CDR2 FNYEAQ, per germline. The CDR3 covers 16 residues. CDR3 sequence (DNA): TGTGCCAGCAGCTTGGGGGTAGCGCGACCTACAGATACGCAGTATTTT. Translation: CASSLGVARPTDTQYF. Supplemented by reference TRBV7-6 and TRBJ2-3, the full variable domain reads GAGVSQSPRYKVTKRGQDVALRCDPISGHVSLYWYRQALGQGPEFLTYFNYEAQQDKSGLPNDRFSAERPEGSISTLTIQRTEQRDSAMYRCASSLGVARPTDTQYFGPGTRLTVL.

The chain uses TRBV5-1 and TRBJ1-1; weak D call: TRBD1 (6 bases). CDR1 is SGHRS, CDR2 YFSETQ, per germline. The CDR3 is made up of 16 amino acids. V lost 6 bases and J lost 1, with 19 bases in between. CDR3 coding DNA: TGCGCCAGCAACAAGAGATTGACAGGCTCGAACACTGAAGCTTTCTTT. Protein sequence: CASNKRLTGSNTEAFF.

CDR3 loop: CASTASGSPDTQYF. The CDR3 DNA reads as TGTGCCAGCACCGCTAGCGGGAGCCCAGATACGCAGTATTTT. The chain links TRBV27 to TRBJ2-3; 10 bases align to TRBD2. With V trimmed by 7 bases and J by 4 bases, 5 bases remained unmatched. This CDR3 is 14 amino acids long. CDR1 is MNHEY, CDR2 SMNVEV, per germline (reference sequence).